This T cell receptor (beta chain) was sequenced during a study of cytomegalovirus exposure and HLA in healthy donors. V was pared by 4 bases and J by 4 bases, with 7 bases of the junction left unmatched. The CDR3 is made up of 14 amino acids. Germline loops: CDR1 SQVTM, CDR2 ANQGSEA. As concerns this clone: The antigen remains unidentified.

PCR primers comprised 60 Vbeta and 13 Jbeta primers. Authors' methods: Around 12 million of tens of millions of unique TCR beta chains were shared, per a later count. Method: immunoSEQ multiplex PCR; TCRdb's copy keeps in-frame clones and lacks some. The DNA gave D and trimming, while V, J and clone size come from that table. The data show tens of thousands of clones, over 65% seen once. Study-level findings and limits: A few chains tied to CMV proved CMV antigen-specific in vitro.

Donors likely had unrecorded immune exposures despite being nominally healthy when sampled. This receptor was taken from a middle-aged man in good health and CMV-seronegative. The specimen sequenced was PBMCs. The rearrangement uses TRBV29-1 and TRBJ2-5, with TRBD1 matching over 9 bases. DNA for the CDR3: TGCAGCGTTGTTAGGACAGGGGTTTCAGAGACCCAGTACTTC. Translated, it gives CSVVRTGVSETQYF.